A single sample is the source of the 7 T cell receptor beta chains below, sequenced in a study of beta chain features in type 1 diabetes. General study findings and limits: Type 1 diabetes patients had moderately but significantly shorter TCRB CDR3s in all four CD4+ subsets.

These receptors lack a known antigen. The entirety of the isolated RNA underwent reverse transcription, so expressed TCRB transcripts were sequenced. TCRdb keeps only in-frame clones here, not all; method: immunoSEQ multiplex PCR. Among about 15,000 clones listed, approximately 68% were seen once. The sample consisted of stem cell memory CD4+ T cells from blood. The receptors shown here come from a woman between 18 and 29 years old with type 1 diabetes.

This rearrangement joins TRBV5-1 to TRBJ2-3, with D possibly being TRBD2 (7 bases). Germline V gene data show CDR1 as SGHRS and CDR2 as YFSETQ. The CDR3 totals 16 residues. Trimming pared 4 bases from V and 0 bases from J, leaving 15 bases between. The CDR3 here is CASSAGAGTSTDTQYF. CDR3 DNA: TGCGCCAGCAGCGCGGGAGCGGGGACAAGCACAGATACGCAGTATTTT.

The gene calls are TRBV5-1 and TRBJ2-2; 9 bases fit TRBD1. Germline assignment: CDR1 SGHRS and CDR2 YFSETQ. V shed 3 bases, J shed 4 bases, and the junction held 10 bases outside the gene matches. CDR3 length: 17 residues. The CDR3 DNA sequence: TGCGCCAGCAGCTCCCAGCCGGGACAGGGTCGCACCGGGGAGCTGTTTTTT. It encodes CASSSQPGQGRTGELFF.

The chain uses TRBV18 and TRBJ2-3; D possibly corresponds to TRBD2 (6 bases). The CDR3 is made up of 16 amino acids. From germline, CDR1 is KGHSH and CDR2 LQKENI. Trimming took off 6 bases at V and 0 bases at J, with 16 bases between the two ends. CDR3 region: CASSPSGGLSTDTQYF. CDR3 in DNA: TGTGCCAGCTCTCCCTCCGGGGGACTCAGCACAGATACGCAGTATTTT.

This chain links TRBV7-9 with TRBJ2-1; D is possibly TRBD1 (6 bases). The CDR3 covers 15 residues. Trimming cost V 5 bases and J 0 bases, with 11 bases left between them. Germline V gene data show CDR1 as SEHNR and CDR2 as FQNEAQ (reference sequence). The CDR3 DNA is TGTGCCAGCAGCCGTACAGGGACCTCCTACAATGAGCAGTTCTTC. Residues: CASSRTGTSYNEQFF.

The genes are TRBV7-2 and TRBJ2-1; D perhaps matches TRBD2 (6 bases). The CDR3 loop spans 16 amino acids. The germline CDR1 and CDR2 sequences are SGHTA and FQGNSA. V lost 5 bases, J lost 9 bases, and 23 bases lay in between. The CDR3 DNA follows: TGTGCCAGCAGCCCTGATAGTCACCGGGGGATGAGTGAGCAGTTCTTC. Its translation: CASSPDSHRGMSEQFF.

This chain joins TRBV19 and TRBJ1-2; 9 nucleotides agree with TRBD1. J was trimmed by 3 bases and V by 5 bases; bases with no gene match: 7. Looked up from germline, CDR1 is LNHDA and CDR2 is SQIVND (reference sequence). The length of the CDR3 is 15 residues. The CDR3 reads CASSETGQGHYGYTF. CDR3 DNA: TGTGCCAGTAGTGAAACCGGACAGGGGCACTATGGCTACACCTTC. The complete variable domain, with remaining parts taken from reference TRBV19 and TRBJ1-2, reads DGGITQSPKYLFRKEGQNVTLSCEQNLNHDAMYWYRQDPGQGLRLIYYSQIVNDFQKGDIAEGYSVSREKKESFPLTVTSAQKNPTAFYLCASSETGQGHYGYTFGSGTRLTVV.

The CDR3 here is CASSPQVSSGGVLNEQFF. The CDR3 DNA follows: TGTGCCAGCTCACCACAAGTGTCTAGCGGGGGGGTTCTGAATGAGCAGTTCTTC. The chain combines TRBV18 with TRBJ2-1; 12 bases align to TRBD2. Per germline, CDR1 KGHSH and CDR2 LQKENI. After removal of 1 base from V and 7 bases from J, the junction contained 11 bases not matched to a gene. The CDR3 spans 18 residues. The whole variable domain, filled in from reference TRBV18 and TRBJ2-1, reads NAGVMQNPRHLVRRRGQEARLRCSPMKGHSHVYWYRQLPEEGLKFMVYLQKENIIDESGMPKERFSAEFPKEGPSILRIQQVVRGDSAAYFCASSPQVSSGGVLNEQFFGPGTRLTVL.